The rows below give T cell receptor beta chains drawn from one sample of a study of shared clonotypes between healthy human individuals. Repertoires were generated with immunoSEQ multiplex PCR, while TCRdb's copy carries only in-frame clones and drops some. The sample has fewer than 1.6 million clones; 98% are singletons. Sequencing used naive CD4+ T cells sorted from blood. These TCRs come from a man aged 25 to 45 in good health. The CDR3 runs from the conserved cysteine through the conserved F or W. Fields, in order: V gene, D gene, clone size, J gene, CDR3 protein, CDR3 DNA. The D gene is left open where the match is weak. Part of the rows lack a size; the others show once, few, many or a class for expanded clones.

>TRBV7-2|.|.|TRBJ2-5
CASSLRAGQETQYF
TGTGCCAGCAGCTTAAGGGCAGGCCAAGAGACCCAGTACTTC
>TRBV10-1|TRBD2|.|TRBJ2-3
CASSGSGGRDTDTQYF
TGCGCCAGCAGTGGTAGCGGGGGGCGCGATACAGATACGCAGTATTTT
>TRBV7-9|TRBD2|.|TRBJ2-7
CASSGREAYEQYF
TGTGCCAGCAGCGGTCGGGAGGCCTACGAGCAGTACTTC
>TRBV9|.|.|TRBJ1-5
CASSVDEGSNQPQHF
TGTGCCAGCAGCGTAGACGAAGGGAGCAATCAGCCCCAGCATTTT
>TRBV5-1|.|.|TRBJ1-4
CASSGDTANEKLFF
TGCGCCAGCAGCGGGGACACCGCTAATGAAAAACTGTTTTTT
>TRBV7-2|TRBD1|.|TRBJ2-2
CASSSRQGGTGELFF
TGTGCCAGCAGCTCTAGACAGGGGGGTACCGGGGAGCTGTTTTTT
>TRBV28|TRBD2|.|TRBJ2-7
CAINRGGHEQYF
TGTGCCATCAATCGGGGAGGGCACGAGCAGTACTTC
>TRBV5-1|.|.|TRBJ1-1
CASSLGVGQVTEAFF
TGCGCCAGCAGCCTCGGTGTAGGGCAGGTCACTGAAGCTTTCTTT
>TRBV6-6|TRBD1|.|TRBJ2-7
CASSLGQGAREQYF
TGTGCCAGCAGTCTGGGACAGGGGGCTCGGGAGCAGTACTTC
>TRBV10-3|.|.|TRBJ2-3
CAALSASTDTQYF
TGTGCGGCCCTCAGCGCAAGCACAGATACGCAGTATTTT
>TRBV5-1|.|.|TRBJ2-5
CASSFGGTEETQYF
TGCGCCAGCAGCTTTGGGGGGACAGAAGAGACCCAGTACTTC
>TRBV6-5|TRBD2|.|TRBJ2-1
CASSYFAGASNEQFF
TGTGCCAGCAGTTACTTCGCGGGAGCATCGAATGAGCAGTTCTTC
>TRBV6-1|.|.|TRBJ2-7
CASSGTFPTYEQYF
TGTGCCTCTTCCGGGACTTTCCCTACCTACGAGCAGTACTTC
>TRBV11-2|TRBD2|.|TRBJ2-7
CASRTSGTYEQYF
TGTGCCAGCAGGACTAGCGGGACCTACGAGCAGTACTTC
>TRBV18|.|.|TRBJ2-3
CASSPFPDTQYF
TGTGCCAGCTCACCATTCCCAGATACGCAGTATTTT
>TRBV5-1|.|.|TRBJ1-4
CASDTATNEKLFF
TGCGCCAGCGACACCGCAACTAATGAAAAACTGTTTTTT
>TRBV5-1|TRBD2|.|TRBJ2-7
CASSLAREGRIREQYF
TGCGCCAGCAGCTTGGCCCGGGAGGGCCGCATACGAGAGCAGTACTTC
>TRBV5-1|TRBD2|.|TRBJ2-1
CASRPLAGSYNEQFF
TGCGCCAGCAGACCACTAGCGGGCTCCTACAATGAGCAGTTCTTC
>TRBV7-2|.|.|TRBJ1-5
CASSFLAPLWPQHF
TGTGCCAGCAGCTTCCTAGCCCCCCTTTGGCCCCAGCATTTT
>TRBV5-1|TRBD2|.|TRBJ2-3
CASSLALAGVGTDTQYF
TGCGCCAGCAGCTTGGCCCTAGCGGGAGTGGGGACAGATACGCAGTATTTT
>TRBV18|TRBD1|.|TRBJ2-3
CASSPGKGADTDTQYF
TGTGCCAGCTCACCTGGGAAGGGGGCGGACACAGATACGCAGTATTTT
>TRBV7-2|.|.|TRBJ2-7
CASSLAVGAGEQYF
TGTGCCAGCAGCTTAGCGGTTGGAGCGGGCGAGCAGTACTTC
>TRBV5-4|.|.|TRBJ2-2
CASSLEINTGELFF
TGTGCCAGCAGCTTGGAAATAAACACCGGGGAGCTGTTTTTT
>TRBV15|.|.|TRBJ1-5
CASQPEGNQPQHF
TGTGCCTCCCAACCAGAAGGCAATCAGCCCCAGCATTTT
>TRBV5-5|TRBD2|.|TRBJ2-1
CASSLRTSGGNEQFF
TGTGCCAGCAGCCTACGGACTAGCGGGGGGAATGAGCAGTTCTTC
>TRBV4-1|.|.|TRBJ2-1
CASSQDTYNEQFF
TGCGCCAGCAGCCAAGATACTTACAATGAGCAGTTCTTC
>TRBV5-1|.|once|TRBJ1-1
CASSLQGRGFGGEAFF
TGCGCCAGCAGCCTCCAGGGCCGGGGATTTGGGGGTGAAGCTTTCTTT
>TRBV5-8|.|.|TRBJ2-1
CASSFEGSYNEQFF
TGTGCCAGCAGCTTCGAGGGGTCCTACAATGAGCAGTTCTTC
>TRBV28|TRBD1|.|TRBJ2-7
CASSLLGGNGYEQYF
TGTGCCAGCAGTTTATTAGGGGGCAATGGTTACGAGCAGTACTTC
>TRBV25-1|TRBD1|once|TRBJ2-1
CASSVKTGQGMNEQFF
TGTGCCAGCAGTGTGAAAACGGGACAGGGGATGAATGAGCAGTTCTTC
>TRBV7-9|.|.|TRBJ2-2
CASSSWTGNTGELFF
TGTGCCAGCAGCTCATGGACGGGGAACACCGGGGAGCTGTTTTTT
>TRBV18|TRBD1|.|TRBJ1-2
CASSPRTGIKDGYTF
TGTGCCAGCTCACCACGGACAGGTATCAAAGATGGCTACACCTTC
>TRBV6-1|.|.|TRBJ2-7
CASSESGRPYEQYF
TGTGCCAGCAGTGAAAGCGGGCGGCCCTACGAGCAGTACTTC
>TRBV28|.|.|TRBJ1-1
CASSAHSQGPAFF
TGTGCCAGCAGTGCGCACTCCCAGGGCCCAGCTTTCTTT
>TRBV7-7|TRBD1|.|TRBJ2-1
CASSLTTGVGNEQFF
TGTGCTAGCAGCTTAACGACAGGGGTGGGCAATGAGCAGTTCTTC
>TRBV2|.|.|TRBJ2-3
CASSGQRTDTQYF
TGTGCCAGCAGTGGACAGCGAACAGATACGCAGTATTTT
>TRBV7-6|TRBD1|once|TRBJ1-2
CASSWGQGNYGYTF
TGTGCCAGCAGCTGGGGACAGGGAAACTATGGCTACACCTTC
>TRBV10-1|TRBD1|once|TRBJ2-1
CASSSGTGGYNEQFF
TGCGCCAGCAGCTCGGGGACAGGGGGCTACAATGAGCAGTTCTTC
>TRBV29-1|TRBD1|.|TRBJ2-7
CSVKTGAGYEQYF
TGCAGCGTTAAGACAGGGGCGGGCTACGAGCAGTACTTC
>TRBV7-6|.|.|TRBJ1-4
CASSLGPNEKLFF
TGTGCCAGCAGCTTAGGTCCTAATGAAAAACTGTTTTTT
>TRBV28|TRBD2|.|TRBJ2-7
CASKRSGTYEQYF
TGTGCCAGCAAACGGAGCGGGACCTACGAGCAGTACTTC
>TRBV28|.|.|TRBJ1-2
CASSLSTETYGYTF
TGTGCCAGCAGTTTATCTACAGAAACCTATGGCTACACCTTC
>TRBV10-1|.|once|TRBJ2-3
CASSEVPGKGSDTDTQYF
TGCGCCAGCAGTGAGGTTCCGGGAAAGGGGAGCGACACAGATACGCAGTATTTT